Listed below are T cell receptor beta chains from one sample, sequenced in a study of metastatic and nonmetastatic thyroid tumors. TCRdb re-analyzed the PCR reads through MiXCR. Of approximately 20,000 clones in the sample, 10% to 15% were seen once. Source material: blood. The receptors here all came from a male donor with papillary thyroid cancer or a benign thyroid nodule (not recorded which). Some clones in this sample may be carry-over from other donors' samples. CDR3s include the opening cysteine and the closing phenylalanine or tryptophan. Each record gives: D gene, clone size, J gene, V gene, CDR3 DNA, CDR3 protein. D genes are given only for firm matches. Some rows mark clone size as missing; the rest say once, few, many or name a class of expanded clone.

>TRBD1|many|TRBJ2-7|TRBV18
TGTGCCAGCTCAAGATCAGGGGGCACCTACGAGCAGTACTTC
CASSRSGGTYEQYF
>.|many|TRBJ1-2|TRBV10-3
TGTGCCATCAGTGAGTCGTTCACCTATGGCTACACCTTC
CAISESFTYGYTF
>.|medium-sized|TRBJ2-3|TRBV24-1
TGTGCCACCGGGGTACGGAAAGGTGGAACAGATACGCAGTATTTT
CATGVRKGGTDTQYF
>.|.|TRBJ2-7|TRBV20-1
TGCAGTGCTAGAGGAGGGGGAGGGCTGAGAGAGCAGTACTTC
CSARGGGGLREQYF
>TRBD2|many|TRBJ2-1|TRBV10-2
TGCGCCAGCAGCCGAGGACTAGCGGGAGCTGATGAGCAGTTCTTC
CASSRGLAGADEQFF
>TRBD2|many|TRBJ2-3|TRBV28
TGTGCCAGCAGAATAGCGGGAGGGGGCACAGATACGCAGTATTTT
CASRIAGGGTDTQYF
>.|.|TRBJ2-1|TRBV30
TGTGCCTGGAGCCAGGGACTTTCCTACAATGAGCAGTTCTTC
CAWSQGLSYNEQFF
>TRBD2|medium-sized|TRBJ2-2|TRBV19
TGTGCCAGTAGTATGGCGGGAGTAGGGACCGGGGAGCTGTTTTTT
CASSMAGVGTGELFF
>TRBD2|.|TRBJ2-3|TRBV6-1
TGTGCCAGCAGTGGCTCCGGGACTAGCGGTCATACGCAGTATTTT
CASSGSGTSGHTQYF
>TRBD1|.|TRBJ1-1|TRBV18
TGTGCCAGCTCACCCCTCGGGACAGGGGCCGCTTTTCGTGAAGCTTTCTTT
CASSPLGTGAAFREAFF
>.|.|TRBJ2-3|TRBV27
TGTGCCAGCAGGAGCGTTCCCGCTATCAGCACAGATACGCAGTATTTT
CASRSVPAISTDTQYF
>TRBD2|.|TRBJ2-1|TRBV20-1
TGCAGTGCTAGAGATAGGACGGGGACTAGCGGGACCTCCTACAATGAGCAGTTCTTC
CSARDRTGTSGTSYNEQFF
>.|medium-sized|TRBJ2-7|TRBV20-1
TGCAGTGCTAGAGATATGCGGAATTCCTACGAGCAGTACTTC
CSARDMRNSYEQYF
>.|many|TRBJ1-6|TRBV4-1
TGCGCCAGCAGCCAAGAGGCAGGTTATTCACCCCTCCACTTT
CASSQEAGYSPLHF
>TRBD2|medium-sized|TRBJ2-2|TRBV27
TGTGCCAGCGGCACTAGTCTAGCGGGAAACACCGGGGAGCTGTTTTTT
CASGTSLAGNTGELFF
>.|.|TRBJ2-7|TRBV28
TGTGCCAGCAGTTTACCCCACGACTACGAGCAGTACTTC
CASSLPHDYEQYF
>.|.|TRBJ2-3|TRBV11-2
TGTGCCAGCAGCCCCACTACGGGGGGCGCCGCAGATACTCAGTATTTT
CASSPTTGGAADTQYF
>.|medium-sized|TRBJ2-7|TRBV20-1
TGCAGTGCTAGAAATCGGCCCACAGGAGAGCAGTACTTC
CSARNRPTGEQYF
>TRBD1|medium-sized|TRBJ1-5|TRBV28
TGTGCCAGCAGTTTATCTGGACAGGGGGGCGATCAGCCCCAGCATTTT
CASSLSGQGGDQPQHF
>TRBD1|many|TRBJ1-2|TRBV9
TGTGCCAGCAGCGTTTCGACAGGGGGCGGCTACACCTTC
CASSVSTGGGYTF
>.|many|TRBJ2-3|TRBV19
TGTGCCAGTAGTAACCCGGGACTGGCAGATACGCAGTATTTT
CASSNPGLADTQYF
>.|few|TRBJ2-7|TRBV6-1
TGTGCCAGCAGTCCCCGGGACGAGGGCTCCTACGAGCAGTACTTC
CASSPRDEGSYEQYF
>.|many|TRBJ2-7|TRBV14
TGTGCCAGCAGCCAAGATTTTACCGGTCTGGAGCAGTACTTC
CASSQDFTGLEQYF
>.|few|TRBJ1-2|TRBV19
TGTGCCAGTAGTATTTTGAAGGGTGGCTACACCTTC
CASSILKGGYTF
>.|.|TRBJ2-2|TRBV6-2/TRBV6-3
TGTGCCAGCAGTACAGTCGGGGAGCTGTTTTTT
CASSTVGELFF
>.|many|TRBJ2-3|TRBV6-1
TGTGCCAGCAGTAGGGATCGTCGTAGCACAGATACGCAGTATTTT
CASSRDRRSTDTQYF
>.|many|TRBJ1-1|TRBV20-1
TGCAGTGCCGACGGACAGAAAGCTTTCTTT
CSADGQKAFF
>TRBD2|many|TRBJ2-1|TRBV7-7
TGTGCTAGCAGTCAAGGACTAGCGGGAGCGGGCCCCTACAATGAGCAGTTCTTC
CASSQGLAGAGPYNEQFF
>TRBD2|many|TRBJ2-1|TRBV20-1
TGCAGTGCTAGACTCCCTGGCGGGAGAGGACGGAATGAGCAGTTCTTC
CSARLPGGRGRNEQFF
>.|.|TRBJ2-7|TRBV28
TGTGCCAGCAGCCGGTGGGGTAGGGCCTACGAGCAGTACTTC
CASSRWGRAYEQYF
>.|few|TRBJ2-7|TRBV24-1
TGTGCCACCAGTGATGCCGGGACATCAGACTACGAGCAGTACTTC
CATSDAGTSDYEQYF
>TRBD1|.|TRBJ2-6|TRBV6-2/TRBV6-3
TGTGCCAGCAGTTGGGACAGCTCTGGGGCCAACGTCCTGACTTTC
CASSWDSSGANVLTF
>.|.|TRBJ1-2|TRBV12-3/TRBV12-4
TGTGCCAGCAGTCCTCCGAGGGGGAGCTATGGCTACACCTTC
CASSPPRGSYGYTF
>.|many|TRBJ1-1|TRBV2
TGTGCCAGCAGTTTGACGGTGAACACTGAAGCTTTCTTT
CASSLTVNTEAFF
>TRBD1|medium-sized|TRBJ1-2|TRBV12-3/TRBV12-4
TGTGCCAGCAGTACTGGGACAGGGCATGGCTACACCTTC
CASSTGTGHGYTF
>TRBD2|medium-sized|TRBJ2-7|TRBV6-1
TGTGCCAGCAGCCCTGTGGCTAGCGGAAGCTCCTACGAGCAGTACTTC
CASSPVASGSSYEQYF
>.|many|TRBJ2-3|TRBV12-3/TRBV12-4
TGTGCCAGCAGTACCCTGCGTGGGAAGAGCACAGATACGCAGTATTTT
CASSTLRGKSTDTQYF
>.|many|TRBJ2-1|TRBV7-2
TGTGCCAGCAGCTTTATGGGAGGCAGTAATGAGCAGTTCTTC
CASSFMGGSNEQFF
>TRBD1|medium-sized|TRBJ2-7|TRBV6-1
TGTGCCAGCATCCCCGGGACAGGGGGATCCTACGAGCAGTACTTC
CASIPGTGGSYEQYF
>.|many|TRBJ2-2|TRBV19
TGTGCCAGTAGAAATAAGGGACTGGGGAACACCGGGGAGCTGTTTTTT
CASRNKGLGNTGELFF